A selection of T cell receptor beta chains follows, all from one sample in a study of cytomegalovirus exposure and HLA in healthy donors. TCRdb's copy holds only in-frame clones and misses some; the assay was immunoSEQ multiplex PCR. The table includes about 110,000 clones, around three quarters detected once. Material: PBMCs. Receptors originate from a woman aged 45-60 years in good health and CMV-seropositive. The CDR3 runs from the conserved cysteine through the conserved F or W. Fields, in order: J gene, V gene, clone size, D gene, CDR3 protein, CDR3 DNA. D genes are given only for firm matches. A clone size is listed for some rows: how often the clone was seen (once, few, many), or a class if it is expanded.

>TRBJ1-1|TRBV20-1|NA|NA
CSQPGNTEAFF
TGCAGCCAGCCGGGGAACACTGAAGCTTTCTTT
>TRBJ2-3|TRBV7-9|NA|TRBD2
CASRPPGLVADTQYF
TGTGCCAGCAGACCCCCCGGACTAGTTGCAGATACGCAGTATTTT
>TRBJ2-3|TRBV18|NA|NA
CASSPGPSTDTQYF
TGTGCCAGCTCACCGGGCCCGAGCACAGATACGCAGTATTTT
>TRBJ2-7|TRBV7-5|few|NA
CARSFGRGVHEQYF
TGTGCCAGAAGCTTCGGTCGGGGGGTACACGAGCAGTACTTC
>TRBJ2-3|TRBV2|NA|TRBD2
CASSEARLAASTDTQYF
TGTGCCAGCAGTGAAGCCCGACTAGCGGCTAGCACAGATACGCAGTATTTT
>TRBJ2-3|TRBV4-1|NA|NA
CASSLGQSTDTQYF
TGCGCCAGCAGTCTCGGACAGAGCACAGATACGCAGTATTTT
>TRBJ2-7|TRBV5-8|NA|NA
CASKGVSPYEQYF
TGTGCCAGCAAAGGGGTCAGTCCCTACGAGCAGTACTTC
>TRBJ2-5|TRBV5-1|once|NA
CASSLTRETQYF
TGCGCCAGCAGCCTTACGCGGGAGACCCAGTACTTC
>TRBJ2-7|TRBV18|NA|TRBD1
CASSPRQGARYEQYF
TGTGCCAGCTCACCAAGACAGGGGGCCCGATACGAGCAGTACTTC
>TRBJ1-1|TRBV19|NA|TRBD1
CASSNARTGRAEAFF
TGTGCCAGTAGTAACGCCCGGACAGGGCGCGCTGAAGCTTTCTTT
>TRBJ2-3|TRBV7-9|NA|NA
CSSSSLSGGTDTQYF
TGTTCCAGCAGCTCCCTAAGCGGTGGCACAGATACGCAGTATTTT
>TRBJ2-5|TRBV19|NA|TRBD1
CASSTHRGRETQYF
TGTGCCAGTAGTACCCACAGGGGGCGGGAGACCCAGTACTTC
>TRBJ2-5|TRBV5-4|once|NA
CASSQSETQYF
TGTGCCAGCAGCCAGTCCGAGACCCAGTACTTC
>TRBJ1-1|TRBV28|NA|NA
CASSKTDRNTEAFF
TGTGCCAGCAGCAAGACCGACAGGAACACTGAAGCTTTCTTT
>TRBJ2-2|TRBV5-4|NA|TRBD2
CASRPSGGTTGELFF
TGTGCCAGCAGACCTAGCGGGGGAACTACCGGGGAGCTGTTTTTT
>TRBJ1-1|TRBV5-1|NA|NA
CASSLASNTEAFF
TGCGCCAGCAGCTTGGCATCGAACACTGAAGCTTTCTTT
>TRBJ2-7|TRBV28|NA|TRBD1
CASSSPGKGAGSYYEQYF
TGTGCCAGCAGTTCCCCCGGTAAGGGGGCAGGTTCGTATTACGAGCAGTACTTC
>TRBJ2-5|TRBV7-2|NA|TRBD2
CASSFAPSGGAKTQYF
TGTGCCAGCAGCTTTGCCCCCAGCGGGGGGGCAAAGACCCAGTACTTC
>TRBJ2-3|TRBV5-6|NA|TRBD2
CASSLEASGGYTDTQYF
TGTGCCAGCAGCTTGGAAGCTAGCGGGGGGTACACAGATACGCAGTATTTT
>TRBJ1-5|TRBV2|NA|NA
CASSGHGASNQPQHF
TGTGCCAGCAGTGGACATGGGGCGAGCAATCAGCCCCAGCATTTT
>TRBJ2-1|TRBV9|once|TRBD2
CASSVGGRGGWNEQFF
TGTGCCAGCAGCGTAGGGGGGCGGGGGGGCTGGAATGAGCAGTTCTTC
>TRBJ2-7|TRBV28|NA|TRBD2
CASHSYGGASGQPSYEQYF
TGTGCCAGCCACAGTTATGGAGGGGCTAGCGGGCAACCCTCCTACGAGCAGTACTTC
>TRBJ1-1|TRBV7-6|NA|NA
CASSISGTFNTEAFF
TGTGCCAGCAGCATCTCCGGGACATTCAACACTGAAGCTTTCTTT
>TRBJ2-2|TRBV4-3|few|NA
CASSQVRGGANTGELFF
TGCGCCAGCAGCCAAGTACGAGGGGGGGCCAACACCGGGGAGCTGTTTTTT